A selection of T cell receptor beta chains follows, all from one sample in a study of blood T cell repertoires in COVID-19. The table came from immunoSEQ multiplex PCR; TCRdb's copy has only in-frame clones and leaves some out. The sample lists 200,000 to 250,000 clones, 80% to 90% seen once, with around 3.6% in the top ten. Sequencing was carried out using PBMCs or T cells enriched from blood (not recorded which). Every receptor here comes from a woman aged 25 to 39 who had been exposed to COVID-19. Both conserved end residues are part of each CDR3. D genes are given only for firm matches.

TRBV30	-	TRBJ1-2	CAWSVRWQGSNYGYTF
TRBV5-1	-	TRBJ2-7	CASSFLARSYEQYF
TRBV9	TRBD1	TRBJ2-7	CASTVGDRSYEQYF
TRBV18	-	TRBJ1-5	CASSPSPRGGNQPQHF
TRBV4-1	-	TRBJ1-4	CASSSRQVREKLFF
TRBV3-1/TRBV3-2	TRBD2	TRBJ2-3	CASSQDLSGRAPTDTQYF
TRBV6-5	-	TRBJ1-1	CASSYGSRTEAFF
TRBV3-1/TRBV3-2	TRBD2	TRBJ2-7	CASTVGAGGREQYF
TRBV2	TRBD1	TRBJ1-2	CASSGTGANYGYTF
TRBV30	-	TRBJ2-7	CAWSGNDGTYEQYF
TRBV28	-	TRBJ1-4	CASKGQGGEKLFF
TRBV11-2	TRBD2	TRBJ2-3	CASSPLRTSGRATDTQYF
TRBV6-4	-	TRBJ2-3	CASSAELEIALDTQYF
TRBV27	TRBD1	TRBJ2-7	CASSSGQGEVEQYF
TRBV7-9	-	TRBJ2-7	CASSLSNPYEQYF
TRBV5-1	-	TRBJ1-1	CASSLGVKNTEAFF
TRBV9	-	TRBJ1-1	CASSVAGVGTEAFF
TRBV2	TRBD1	TRBJ1-2	CASKGTGFEFDGYTF
TRBV19	TRBD2	TRBJ2-7	CASSSTAGYEQYF
TRBV2	TRBD2	TRBJ2-5	CASRKLATRETQYF
TRBV13	TRBD1	TRBJ1-3	CASSPGTGGERVNTIYF
TRBV14	-	TRBJ2-1	CASSLRVRGHEQFF
TRBV10-3	TRBD1	TRBJ1-2	CAILGQGVNGYTF
TRBV7-3	-	TRBJ2-6	CASSHGDPGANVLTF
TRBV30	-	TRBJ2-1	CAWSVLGANEQFF
TRBV24-1	TRBD1	TRBJ1-2	CATSSGQGVVGGYTF
TRBV15	-	TRBJ2-7	CATSREGRVSNEQYF
TRBV29-1	-	TRBJ2-3	CSGRRGSTDTQYF
TRBV6-1	-	TRBJ2-1	CASSESAAGVSNEQFF
TRBV7-9	TRBD1	TRBJ1-4	CASSSSGTGAGKLFF
TRBV6-5	-	TRBJ1-1	CASSYEMNTEAFF
TRBV4-2	TRBD1	TRBJ1-2	CASSQGTGTGGYGYTF
TRBV4-1	-	TRBJ1-2	CASSQDSGLRGYTF
TRBV11-2	TRBD2	TRBJ2-1	CASKPIAGHEQFF
TRBV27	TRBD2	TRBJ2-3	CASSLEAGAKYTQYF
TRBV27	-	TRBJ1-1	CASSLRAGDEDTEAFF
TRBV5-5	-	TRBJ2-7	CASSLGPTSYEQYF
TRBV11-2	TRBD2	TRBJ2-1	CASSPLAGPSYNEQFF
TRBV25-1	-	TRBJ2-7	CARQVCEQYF
TRBV2	-	TRBJ1-1	CASSQLNTEAFF
TRBV5-1	TRBD1	TRBJ1-3	CASSLAGQLLPNTIYF
TRBV25-1	-	TRBJ2-2	CASSERRGTGELFF
TRBV10-3	-	TRBJ1-5	CAIGGTGYQPQHF
TRBV6-5	-	TRBJ2-1	CASGAETYNEQFF
TRBV4-1	-	TRBJ2-7	CASSLEDSSYEQYF
TRBV6-5	TRBD1	TRBJ2-7	CASRDRGEVYEQYF
TRBV7-9	TRBD2	TRBJ2-5	CASSMFGRGWREETQYF
TRBV5-1	-	TRBJ1-1	CASSLAQTNTEAFF